The sample holds many counts of the clone carrying this T cell receptor (beta chain). Its specificity is not known. Unique molecular identifiers were affixed to single, distinct cDNA molecules. TCRdb re-analysed the 5' RACE reads in MiXCR, keeping a single row per CDR3 protein. The sample comprises tens of thousands of distinct CDR3 sequences, about 4.8% of which are singletons, and around 6% rests with the top ten. This record comes from a study of early T cells in non-severe SARS-CoV-2 infection. Study details: From unsorted whole blood, bulk RNA was sequenced, and the chains remained unpaired. Study-wide results and caveats: Sequences matched to VDJdb favored anti-spike CD8 responses, while private and CD4 specificities were missed.

V was shortened by 2 bases and J by 0 bases, with 13 bases between the two germline ends. CDR1 and CDR2 from the germline V gene are MGHDK and SYGVNS. The CDR3 contains 16 residues. The V call is TRBV25-1, the J call TRBJ1-2; D is perhaps TRBD1 (6 bases). The clonotype originates from an adult who was a healthcare worker with PCR-confirmed SARS-CoV-2 infection or an uninfected control (not recorded which). Sequencing was done on a sample of whole blood. The CDR3 DNA reads as TGTGCCAGCAGTGAACTCCAGGGGCCCGCTAACTATGGCTACACCTTC. As protein: CASSELQGPANYGYTF.